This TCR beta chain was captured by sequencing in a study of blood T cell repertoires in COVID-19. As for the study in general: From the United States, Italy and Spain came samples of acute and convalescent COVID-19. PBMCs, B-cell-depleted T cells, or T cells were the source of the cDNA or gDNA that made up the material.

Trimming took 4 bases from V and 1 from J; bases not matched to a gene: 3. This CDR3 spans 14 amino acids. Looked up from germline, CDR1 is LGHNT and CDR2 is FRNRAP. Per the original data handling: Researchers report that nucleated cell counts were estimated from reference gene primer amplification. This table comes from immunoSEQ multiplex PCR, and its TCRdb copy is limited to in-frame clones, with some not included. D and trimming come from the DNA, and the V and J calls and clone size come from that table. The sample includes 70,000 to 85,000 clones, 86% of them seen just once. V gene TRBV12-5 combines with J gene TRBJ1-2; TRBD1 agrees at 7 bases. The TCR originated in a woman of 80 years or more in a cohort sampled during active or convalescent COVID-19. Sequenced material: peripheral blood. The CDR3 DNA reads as TGTGCTAGTGGTTCCCGGGACAGTAACTATGGCTACACCTTC. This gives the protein CASGSRDSNYGYTF.